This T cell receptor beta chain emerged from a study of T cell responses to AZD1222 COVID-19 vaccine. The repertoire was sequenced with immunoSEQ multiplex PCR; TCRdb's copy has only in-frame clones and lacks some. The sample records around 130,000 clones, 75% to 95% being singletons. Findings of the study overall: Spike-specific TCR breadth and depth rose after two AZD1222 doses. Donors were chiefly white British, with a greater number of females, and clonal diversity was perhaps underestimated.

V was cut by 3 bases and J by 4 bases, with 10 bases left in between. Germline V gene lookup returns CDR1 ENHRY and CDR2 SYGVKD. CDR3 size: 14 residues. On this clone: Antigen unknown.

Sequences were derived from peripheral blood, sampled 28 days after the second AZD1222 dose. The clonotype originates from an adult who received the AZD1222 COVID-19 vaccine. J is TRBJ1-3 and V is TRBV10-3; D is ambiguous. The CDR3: CAISDLGMGNTIYF. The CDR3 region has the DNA TGTGCCATCAGTGACCTGGGGATGGGAAACACCATATATTTT.